The T cell receptor (beta chain) under discussion was sequenced for a study of cytomegalovirus exposure and HLA in healthy donors. About the research overall: Roughly 80 million unique TCRs from HLA-typed donors made up an early data release.

Overall study results and limits: The study listed approximately 160 cytomegalovirus-associated TCR beta chains.

The study ran its PCR with 60 Vbeta and 13 Jbeta primers. Sequenced by immunoSEQ multiplex PCR; TCRdb stores in-frame clones only, minus some. The table lists just over 200,000 clones, 75% to 85% of them singletons. To note about this clone: What it recognizes is unknown.

Losses at the gene ends were 4 bases for V and 6 bases for J; bases not matched to a gene: 12. From germline, CDR1 is SGHDT and CDR2 YYEEEE. There are 17 residues in the CDR3. This clonotype was sampled from a woman aged 40-49 years in good health and CMV-seronegative. Sequenced sample: PBMCs. The chain links TRBV5-6 to TRBJ1-4; 10 positions agree with TRBD1. The CDR3 is CASSPNLRTGGDEKLFF. The CDR3, as DNA: TGTGCCAGCAGCCCGAATCTCAGGACAGGGGGTGATGAAAAACTGTTTTTT.